This paragraph reports one T cell receptor beta chain. Its target is not known. The sample originates from a study of early stage breast cancer tumors. Study conclusions and caveats: Enriched TCRB sequences shared across patients were mostly commonly generated sequences.

This CDR3 region has 13 residues. The ends lost 6 bases at V and 3 bases at J; junction bases unmatched: 2. Germline CDR1 LGHNA, CDR2 YNFKEQ. Each sample had two DNA replicates, approximately 0.49 ug blood or roughly 1.4 ug tissue. Produced via immunoSEQ multiplex PCR; TCRdb's table is partial and in-frame only. The sample holds about 58,000 clones, over 65% seen once. The chain combines TRBV4-2 with TRBJ2-1; TRBD2 matches 7 bases. The sequencing input was blood. This clonotype was sampled from a person aged 25 to 39 with breast cancer. The CDR3 nucleotides are TGTGCCAGCAGTCGGGACTACTACAATGAGCAGTTCTTC. It is translated as CASSRDYYNEQFF.